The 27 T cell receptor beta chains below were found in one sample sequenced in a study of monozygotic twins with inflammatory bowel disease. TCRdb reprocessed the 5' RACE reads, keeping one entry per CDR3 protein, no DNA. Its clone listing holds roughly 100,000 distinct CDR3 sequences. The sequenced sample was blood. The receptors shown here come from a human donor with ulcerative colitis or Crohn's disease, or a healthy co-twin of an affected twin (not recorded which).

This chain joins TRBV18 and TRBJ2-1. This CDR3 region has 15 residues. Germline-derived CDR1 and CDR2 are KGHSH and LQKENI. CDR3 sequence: CASSPLQGSYNEQFF.

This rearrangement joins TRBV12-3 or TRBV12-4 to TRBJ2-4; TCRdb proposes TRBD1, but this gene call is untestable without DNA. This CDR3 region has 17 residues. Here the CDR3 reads CASSHLQTGLAKNIQYF.

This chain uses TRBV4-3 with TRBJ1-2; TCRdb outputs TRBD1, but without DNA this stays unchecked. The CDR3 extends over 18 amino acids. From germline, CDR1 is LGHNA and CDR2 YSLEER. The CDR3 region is CASSQDRGNNRDRYGYTF.

The CDR3 spells CASSLGVNEQFF. This chain connects TRBV11-2 to TRBJ2-1. Germline CDR1 reads SGHAT; CDR2 reads FQNNGV. The CDR3 consists of 12 residues.

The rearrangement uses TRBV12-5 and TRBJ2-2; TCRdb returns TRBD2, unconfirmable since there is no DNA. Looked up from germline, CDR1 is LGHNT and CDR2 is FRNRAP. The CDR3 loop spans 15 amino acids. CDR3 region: CASGSNVRATGELFF.

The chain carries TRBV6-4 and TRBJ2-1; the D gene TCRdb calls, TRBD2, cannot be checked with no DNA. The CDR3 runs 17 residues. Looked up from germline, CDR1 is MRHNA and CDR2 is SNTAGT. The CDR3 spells CASSRLAGPSSYNEQFF.

The CDR3 loop reads CASSPRGGNPYEQYF. The rearrangement uses TRBV7-8 and TRBJ2-7; TCRdb outputs TRBD1, but without DNA this stays unchecked. The length of the CDR3 is 15 residues. Germline V CDR1 and CDR2: SGHVS, FQNEAQ. The full variable domain, its missing parts supplied by reference TRBV7-8 and TRBJ2-7, is GAGVSQSPRYKVAKRGQDVALRCDPISGHVSLFWYQQALGQGPEFLTYFQNEAQLDKSGLPSDRFFAERPEGSVSTLKIQRTQQEDSAVYLCASSPRGGNPYEQYFGPGTRLTVT.

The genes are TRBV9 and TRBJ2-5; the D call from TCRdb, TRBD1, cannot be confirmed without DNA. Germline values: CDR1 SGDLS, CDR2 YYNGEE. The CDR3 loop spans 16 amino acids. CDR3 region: CASSVGPGARGETQYF.

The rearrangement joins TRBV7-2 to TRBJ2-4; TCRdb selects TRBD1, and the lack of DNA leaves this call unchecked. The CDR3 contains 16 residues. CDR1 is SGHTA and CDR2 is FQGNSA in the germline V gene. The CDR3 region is CASSLPTGAAKNMQYF. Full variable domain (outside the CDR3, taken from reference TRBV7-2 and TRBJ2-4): GAGVSQSPSNKVTEKGKDVELRCDPISGHTALYWYRQSLGQGLEFLIYFQGNSAPDKSGLPSDRFSAERTGGSVSTLTIQRTQQEDSAVYLCASSLPTGAAKNMQYFGAGTRLSVL.

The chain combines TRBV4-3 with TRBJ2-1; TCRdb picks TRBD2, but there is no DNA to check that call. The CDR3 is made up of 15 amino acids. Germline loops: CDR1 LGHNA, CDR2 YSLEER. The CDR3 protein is CASSQYLAMSNEQFF.

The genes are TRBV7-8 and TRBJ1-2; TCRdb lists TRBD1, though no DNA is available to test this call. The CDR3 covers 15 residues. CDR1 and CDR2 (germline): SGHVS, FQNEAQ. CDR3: CASSPSRGGGDGYTF.

CDR3 sequence: CASSHTNLHGEF. The V and J genes are TRBV7-8 and TRBJ1-2. The germline gives CDR1 SGHVS, CDR2 FQNEAQ. CDR3 length: 12 residues.

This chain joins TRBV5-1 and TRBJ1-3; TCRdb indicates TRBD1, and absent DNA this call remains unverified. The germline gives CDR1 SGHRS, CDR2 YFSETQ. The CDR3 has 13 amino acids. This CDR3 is CASSLGDTRTIYF.

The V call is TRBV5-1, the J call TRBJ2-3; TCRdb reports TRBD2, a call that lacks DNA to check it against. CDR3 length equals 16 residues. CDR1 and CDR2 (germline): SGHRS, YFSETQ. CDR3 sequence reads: CASSMGLAVRTDTQYF. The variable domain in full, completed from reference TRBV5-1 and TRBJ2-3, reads KAGVTQTPRYLIKTRGQQVTLSCSPISGHRSVSWYQQTPGQGLQFLFEYFSETQRNKGNFPGRFSGRQFSNSRSEMNVSTLELGDSALYLCASSMGLAVRTDTQYFGPGTRLTVL.

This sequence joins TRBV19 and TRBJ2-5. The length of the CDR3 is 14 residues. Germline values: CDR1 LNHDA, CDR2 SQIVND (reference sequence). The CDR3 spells CASSKITREETQYF.

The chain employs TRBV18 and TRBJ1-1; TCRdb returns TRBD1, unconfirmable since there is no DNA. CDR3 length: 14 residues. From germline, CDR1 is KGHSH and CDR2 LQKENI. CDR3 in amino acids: CASSSLQGDTEAFF.

The CDR3 loop is CASSLRSGTALFFF. This rearrangement joins TRBV7-9 to TRBJ2-1; TCRdb reports TRBD1, a call that lacks DNA to check it against. Germline CDR1 reads SEHNR; CDR2 reads FQNEAQ (reference sequence). CDR3 length: 14 amino acids.

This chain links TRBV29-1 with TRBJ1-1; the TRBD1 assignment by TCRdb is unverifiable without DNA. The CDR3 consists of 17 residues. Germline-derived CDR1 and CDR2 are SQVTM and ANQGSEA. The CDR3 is CSVDLGQRPNGNTEAFF.

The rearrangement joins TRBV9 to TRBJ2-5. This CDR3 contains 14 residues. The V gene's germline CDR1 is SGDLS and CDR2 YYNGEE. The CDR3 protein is CASSVAPVQETQYF.

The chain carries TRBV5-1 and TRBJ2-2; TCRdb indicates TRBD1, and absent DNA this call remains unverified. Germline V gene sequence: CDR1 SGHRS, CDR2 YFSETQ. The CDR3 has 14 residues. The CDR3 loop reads CATGQYQNTGELFF.

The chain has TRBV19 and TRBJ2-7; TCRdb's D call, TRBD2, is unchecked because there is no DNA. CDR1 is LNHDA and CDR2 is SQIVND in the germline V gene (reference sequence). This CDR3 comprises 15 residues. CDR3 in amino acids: CASSMLAGVSYEQYF.

Here the CDR3 reads CASSLARNSYNEQFF. V usage is TRBV5-5 and J usage is TRBJ2-1. From germline, CDR1 is SGHKS and CDR2 YYEKEE (reference sequence). This CDR3 is 15 amino acids long.

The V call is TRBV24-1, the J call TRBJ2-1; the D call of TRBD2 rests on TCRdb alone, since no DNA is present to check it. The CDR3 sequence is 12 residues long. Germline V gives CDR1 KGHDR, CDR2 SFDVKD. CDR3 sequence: CATSERDNEQFF.

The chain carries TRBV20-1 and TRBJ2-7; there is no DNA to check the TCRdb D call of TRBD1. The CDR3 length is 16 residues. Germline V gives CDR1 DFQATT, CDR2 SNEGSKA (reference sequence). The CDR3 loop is CSARDGTGTGTYEQYF.

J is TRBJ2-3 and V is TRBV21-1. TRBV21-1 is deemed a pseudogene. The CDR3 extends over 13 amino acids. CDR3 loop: CASSKEPPTPEYF.

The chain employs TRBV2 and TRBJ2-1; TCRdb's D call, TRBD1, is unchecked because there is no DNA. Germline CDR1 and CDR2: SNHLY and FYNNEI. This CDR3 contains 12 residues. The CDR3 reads CASSGTINEQFF.

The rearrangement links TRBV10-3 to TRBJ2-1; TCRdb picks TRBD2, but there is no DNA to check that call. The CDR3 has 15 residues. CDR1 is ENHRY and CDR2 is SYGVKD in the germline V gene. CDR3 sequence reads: CAISEGLAGGVEQFF.